This T cell receptor (beta chain) was captured by sequencing in a study of Graves' ophthalmopathy and Graves' hyperthyroidism. RNA transcripts yielded amplified TCR beta CDR3 regions. First-round RT-PCR relied on HTBI primers, and a second-round multiplex PCR came next. TCRdb recomputed calls from the multiplex PCR reads with MiXCR, one row per CDR3 protein. The profile shows almost 750,000 distinct CDR3 sequences, roughly 40% of them singletons. CDR1 and CDR2 from the germline V gene are SQVTM and ANQGSEA. This CDR3 spans 14 amino acids. This TCR was sampled from an adult man with Graves' ophthalmopathy. V usage is TRBV29-1 and J usage is TRBJ2-7; D is tentatively TRBD1 or TRBD2 (6 bases each). The end of the DNA is better explained by TRBJ2-1, so the J call may be wrong. The source material was peripheral blood. CDR3 nucleotide sequence: TGCAGCGTGGTAGGGGGGCTGTCCTACAATGAGCAGTTCTTC. Protein sequence: CSVVGGLSYNEQFF.